Shown below are 14 T cell receptor beta chains from a single sample sequenced in a study of OX40 agonist ivuxolimab in advanced cancers. The protocol used for the library was the immunoSEQ multiplex PCR assay. TCRdb re-hosts the immuneACCESS table, in-frame sequences only. Its copies lack some clones; in the studies checked, an unresolved V gene accounts for under half of them, and the cause for the rest is not known. This sample lists about 14,000 clones; 80% were detected once. The ten most abundant clones make up approximately 18% of the sample. Sequencing was performed on CD4+ or CD8+ T cells sorted from blood, taken in a trial of the OX40 agonist ivuxolimab. These receptors originate from an adult with an advanced solid tumor such as melanoma, head and neck, liver or kidney cancer.

This clone has just a few counts. An end of the junction does not agree with germline; a read error may underlie this. This chain links TRBV11-2 with TRBJ1-5, with 8 bases lining up with TRBD1. The CDR3 covers 14 residues. Germline lookup yields CDR1 SGHAT and CDR2 FQNNGV. Written as DNA, the CDR3 is TGTGCCAGCAGCTTAGCAGGGGGCAAACAGCCCCAGCATTTT. Protein product: CASSLAGGKQPQHF.

This chain connects TRBV29-1 to TRBJ2-7; tentative D call: TRBD1 (6 bases). The CDR3 extends over 17 amino acids. The ends were cut back, 7 bases at V and 3 bases at J, with 28 bases in the middle. Germline V gene data show CDR1 as SQVTM and CDR2 as ANQGSEA. The CDR3: CSAAPNRAASLSYEQYF. CDR3 nucleotide sequence: TGCAGCGCCGCACCCAACAGGGCGGCTAGCTTAAGCTACGAGCAGTACTTC.

The CDR3 protein is CASSARGTEAFF. In nucleotides, the CDR3 is TGTGCCAGCAGCGCCAGAGGGACTGAAGCTTTCTTT. V is TRBV9 and J is TRBJ1-1; no firm D call. Trimming shortened V by 3 bases and J by 5 bases, and 8 bases separated the two germline ends. This CDR3 has 12 amino acids. Germline CDR1 and CDR2: SGDLS and YYNGEE.

The chain uses TRBV28 and TRBJ1-1, with 9 bases fitting TRBD1. The CDR3 loop spans 15 amino acids. In germline, CDR1 is MDHEN, CDR2 SYDVKM. V lost 5 bases to trimming and J lost 5 bases; unmatched junction nucleotides: 9. The DNA for the CDR3 is TGTGCCAGCAGTATCCGGGGGACAGGGTTAACTGAAGCTTTCTTT. It specifies CASSIRGTGLTEAFF.

V is TRBV7-9 and J is TRBJ2-7; D is uncertain. Germline V gene data show CDR1 as SEHNR and CDR2 as FQNEAQ (reference sequence). CDR3 length: 12 residues. V gave up 5 bases and J gave up 3 bases, with 8 bases separating them. The CDR3 region is CASSPMGYEQYF. CDR3 in DNA: TGTGCCAGCAGCCCGATGGGCTACGAGCAGTACTTC.

The chain employs TRBV7-2 and TRBJ2-7; TRBD2 aligns across 14 bases. The length of the CDR3 is 16 residues. Germline CDR1 is SGHTA and CDR2 is FQGNSA. Trimming took 5 bases from V and 3 from J; bases not matched to a gene: 6. The CDR3 nucleotides read TGTGCCAGCAGCACCGGGACTAGCGGGAGAGGCTACGAGCAGTACTTC. Translated: CASSTGTSGRGYEQYF.

The chain joins TRBV7-9 to TRBJ2-5; the match to TRBD2 covers 8 bases. The CDR3 is made up of 14 amino acids. Germline loops: CDR1 SEHNR, CDR2 FQNEAQ (reference sequence). The ends lost 1 base at V and 4 bases at J; junction bases unmatched: 2. The CDR3 DNA is TGTGCCAGCAGCTTAGAGCTAGCGGGAGAGACCCAGTACTTC. This sequence encodes CASSLELAGETQYF.

The genes are TRBV15 and TRBJ1-1; D might be TRBD1 (5 bases). From germline, CDR1 is LNHNV and CDR2 YYDKDF (reference sequence). Trimming left V 4 bases short and J 4 bases short, with 13 bases between. CDR3 length: 14 residues. CDR3 nucleotides: TGTGCCACCAGCAAAGGGTGGGGGAGCACTGAAGCTTTCTTT. As protein: CATSKGWGSTEAFF.

This chain connects TRBV15 to TRBJ2-5; D is ambiguous. The CDR3 is 12 amino acids. V shed 3 bases and J shed 3 bases, with 5 bases lying between them. Per the germline V gene, CDR1 is LNHNV and CDR2 is YYDKDF (reference sequence). This chain's CDR3 is CATSRTEETQYF. The CDR3 nucleotides are TGTGCCACCAGCAGGACCGAAGAGACCCAGTACTTC. Full variable domain (remainder filled in from reference TRBV15 and TRBJ2-5): DAMVIQNPRYQVTQFGKPVTLSCSQTLNHNVMYWYQQKSSQAPKLLFHYYDKDFNNEADTPDNFQSRRPNTSFCFLDIRSPGLGDTAMYLCATSRTEETQYFGPGTRLLVL.

The V gene is TRBV28, the J gene TRBJ2-3; perhaps TRBD1 as D (5 bases). Germline-derived CDR1 and CDR2 are MDHEN and SYDVKM. This CDR3 region has 14 residues. V was shortened by 5 bases and J by 5 bases, with 14 bases between the two germline ends. CDR3 DNA: TGTGCCAGCAGTCAAAGGGGTAAGGGAGATACGCAGTATTTT. It codes for CASSQRGKGDTQYF.

This chain uses TRBV27 with TRBJ2-7; TRBD2 is a possible D gene (6 bases). Looked up from germline, CDR1 is MNHEY and CDR2 is SMNVEV (reference sequence). The CDR3 loop spans 12 amino acids. Trimming took 6 bases from V and 7 from J, leaving 13 bases between them. The CDR3 loop is CASSPGTLEQYF. Here the CDR3 DNA reads TGTGCCAGCAGCCCGGGGACTCTAGAGCAGTACTTC.

Note on this clone: A much larger clone differs by one base, so this may be a read error. The chain joins TRBV7-3 to TRBJ2-7; 8 bases fit TRBD2. V shed 2 bases, J shed 2 bases, and the junction held 5 bases outside the gene matches. Per germline, CDR1 SGHTA and CDR2 FQGTGA. This CDR3 spans 15 amino acids. The CDR3 region has the DNA TGTGCCAGCAGCTTAGAGGGCGGGGGGCCCTACGAGCAGTACTTC. Translated, it gives CASSLEGGGPYEQYF.

The J gene is TRBJ2-3, the V gene TRBV6-5, with 8 bases fitting TRBD2. CDR1 is MNHEY and CDR2 is SVGAGI in the germline V gene. J was trimmed by 3 bases and V by 4 bases; bases with no gene match: 3. CDR3 length: 14 residues. CDR3 sequence: CASSLSGGTDTQYF. CDR3 DNA sequence: TGTGCCAGCAGTTTGTCGGGAGGGACAGATACGCAGTATTTT.

V is TRBV2 and J is TRBJ1-1; D is unclear. This CDR3 contains 13 residues. V lost 3 bases and J lost 4, with 9 bases in between. Germline assignment: CDR1 SNHLY and CDR2 FYNNEI. For the CDR3, the DNA is TGTGCCAGCAGTGAGCGGGGAGTCACTGAAGCTTTCTTT. Protein: CASSERGVTEAFF. The variable domain in full, with the rest retrieved from reference TRBV2 and TRBJ1-1, is EPEVTQTPSHQVTQMGQEVILRCVPISNHLYFYWYRQILGQKVEFLVSFYNNEISEKSEIFDDQFSVERPDGSNFTLKIRSTKLEDSAMYFCASSERGVTEAFFGQGTRLTVV.